This TCR beta chain was sequenced in a study of regulatory T cells in long-lasting Graves disease. Noted time point: persistent/refractory GD, antithyroid drugs over 5 years with positive TRAb. The TCR library was made from RNA that had been extracted from PBMCs in TRIzol. From germline, CDR1 is LNHDA and CDR2 SQIVND (reference sequence). V was clipped by 10 bases and J by 0 bases, with 10 bases between them. There are 13 residues in the CDR3. Arm-PCR of CDR3 regions and iRepertoire HTBI primers were used to build TCR beta libraries. Each CDR3 protein is one row after TCRdb ran MiXCR on the multiplex PCR reads. In the table there are about 290,000 distinct CDR3 sequences, 20% to 25% of which are singletons. This clonotype was seen a few times.

This chain joins TRBV19 and TRBJ1-5; no definite D call. Sequenced here: peripheral blood mononuclear cells (PBMCs), sampled when the disease was refractory, from a patient treated with antithyroid drugs. This TCR was sampled from a female donor with Graves disease. The CDR3 bases are TGTGCCACCTCTCCTGATAGCAATCAGCCCCAGCATTTT. Translated, it gives CATSPDSNQPQHF.